The clone carrying this T cell receptor (beta chain) is a singleton in its sample. Its antigen is not known. Measured with immunoSEQ multiplex PCR; TCRdb has only the in-frame clones, and not every one. This table has 90,000 to 100,000 clones, around 89% appearing once. This sample is drawn from a study of T cell responses to AZD1222 COVID-19 vaccine. Overall study results and limits: It should be noted that donors were predominantly white British and more often female, and clonal diversity was possibly underestimated.

The TCR originated in an adult in good health. The source material was peripheral blood, sampled on day 0 of AZD1222 vaccination.

In DNA, the CDR3 is TGTGCCAGCAGGATACAGGGAGGAAGTGGCTACACCTTC. Protein sequence: CASRIQGGSGYTF. This sequence joins TRBV12-3 or TRBV12-4 and TRBJ1-2, with D possibly TRBD1 on 6 matching bases. The V end was cut by 6 bases, the J end by 7 bases, with 15 bases between. The CDR3 is made up of 13 amino acids.